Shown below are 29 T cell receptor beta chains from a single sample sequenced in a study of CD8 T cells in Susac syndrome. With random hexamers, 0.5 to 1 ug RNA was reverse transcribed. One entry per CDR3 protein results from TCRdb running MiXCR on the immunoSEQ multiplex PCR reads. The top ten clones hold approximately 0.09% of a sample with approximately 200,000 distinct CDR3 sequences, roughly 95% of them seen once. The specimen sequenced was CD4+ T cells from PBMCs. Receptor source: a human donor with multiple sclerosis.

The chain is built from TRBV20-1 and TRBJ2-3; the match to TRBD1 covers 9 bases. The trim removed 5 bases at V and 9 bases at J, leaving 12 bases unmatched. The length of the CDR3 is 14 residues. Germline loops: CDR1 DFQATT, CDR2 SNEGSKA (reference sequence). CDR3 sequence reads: CSALVGQGRKTQYF. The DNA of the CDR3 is TGCAGTGCTCTCGTGGGACAGGGTAGAAAGACGCAGTATTTT.

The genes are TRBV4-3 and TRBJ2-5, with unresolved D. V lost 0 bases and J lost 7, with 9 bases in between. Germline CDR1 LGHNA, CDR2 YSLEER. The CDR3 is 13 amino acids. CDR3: CASSQDPTGTQYF. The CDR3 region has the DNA TGCGCCAGCAGCCAAGATCCTACGGGGACCCAGTACTTC.

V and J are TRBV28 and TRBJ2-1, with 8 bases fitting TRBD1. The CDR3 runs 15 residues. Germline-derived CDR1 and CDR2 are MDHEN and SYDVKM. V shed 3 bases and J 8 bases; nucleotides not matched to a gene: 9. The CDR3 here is CASSFDRGSFDEQFF. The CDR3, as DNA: TGTGCCAGCAGTTTTGACAGGGGTTCTTTCGATGAGCAGTTCTTC. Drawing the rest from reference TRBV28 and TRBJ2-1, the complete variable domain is DVKVTQSSRYLVKRTGEKVFLECVQDMDHENMFWYRQDPGLGLRLIYFSYDVKMKEKGDIPEGYSVSREKKERFSLILESASTNQTSMYLCASSFDRGSFDEQFFGPGTRLTVL.

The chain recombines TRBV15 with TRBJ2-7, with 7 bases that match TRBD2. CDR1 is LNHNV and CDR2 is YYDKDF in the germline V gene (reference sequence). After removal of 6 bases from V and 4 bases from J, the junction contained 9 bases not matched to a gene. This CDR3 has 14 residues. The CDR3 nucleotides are TGTGCCACCAGGAAGGGGCGGGAGTGGTACGAGCAGTACTTC. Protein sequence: CATRKGREWYEQYF. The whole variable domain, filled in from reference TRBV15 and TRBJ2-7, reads DAMVIQNPRYQVTQFGKPVTLSCSQTLNHNVMYWYQQKSSQAPKLLFHYYDKDFNNEADTPDNFQSRRPNTSFCFLDIRSPGLGDTAMYLCATRKGREWYEQYFGPGTRLTVT.

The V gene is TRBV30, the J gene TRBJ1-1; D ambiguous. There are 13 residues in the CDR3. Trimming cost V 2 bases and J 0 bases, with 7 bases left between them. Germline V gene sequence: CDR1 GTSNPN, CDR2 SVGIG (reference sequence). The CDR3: CAWSRQVNTEAFF. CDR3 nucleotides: TGTGCCTGGAGTAGACAAGTGAACACTGAAGCTTTCTTT.

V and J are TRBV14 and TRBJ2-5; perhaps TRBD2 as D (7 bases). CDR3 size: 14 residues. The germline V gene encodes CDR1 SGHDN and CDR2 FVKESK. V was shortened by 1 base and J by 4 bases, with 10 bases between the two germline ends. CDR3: CASSQGGGRETQYF. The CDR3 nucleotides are TGTGCCAGCAGCCAAGGCGGGGGCCGAGAGACCCAGTACTTC.

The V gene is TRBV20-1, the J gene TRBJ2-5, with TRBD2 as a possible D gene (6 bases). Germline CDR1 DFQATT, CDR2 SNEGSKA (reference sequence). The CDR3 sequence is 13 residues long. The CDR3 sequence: CSARSAGQETQYF. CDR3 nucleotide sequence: TGCTCAGCTCGCTCGGCGGGACAAGAGACCCAGTACTTC.

The CDR3 loop reads CASSLGTVSGANVLTF. Written as DNA, the CDR3 is TGTGCCAGCAGCTTAGGGACAGTCTCTGGGGCCAACGTCCTGACTTTC. The chain is built from TRBV5-5 and TRBJ2-6; TRBD1 matches at 7 bases. Germline values: CDR1 SGHKS, CDR2 YYEKEE (reference sequence). This CDR3 has 16 residues. V dropped 2 bases and J dropped 0; count of bases not matched to a gene: 2.

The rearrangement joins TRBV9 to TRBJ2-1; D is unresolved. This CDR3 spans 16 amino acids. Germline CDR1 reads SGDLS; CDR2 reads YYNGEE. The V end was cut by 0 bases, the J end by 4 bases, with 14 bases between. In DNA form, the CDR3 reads TGTGCCAGCAGCGTAGAGGGCCGCACCGCTTACAATGAGCAGTTCTTC. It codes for CASSVEGRTAYNEQFF.

Here the CDR3 reads CASSHQRGTQYF. CDR3 DNA: TGCGCCAGCAGCCACCAACGGGGGACCCAGTACTTC. The J gene is TRBJ2-5, the V gene TRBV4-3; tentatively, D is TRBD2 (5 bases). Germline V CDR1 and CDR2: LGHNA, YSLEER. The ends were cut back, 3 bases at V and 7 bases at J, with 9 bases in the middle. This CDR3 spans 12 amino acids.

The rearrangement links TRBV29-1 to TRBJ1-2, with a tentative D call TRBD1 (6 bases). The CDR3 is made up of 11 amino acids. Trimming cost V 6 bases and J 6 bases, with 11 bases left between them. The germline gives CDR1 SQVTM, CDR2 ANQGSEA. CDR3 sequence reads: CSVDTGNGYTF. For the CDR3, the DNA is TGCAGCGTGGATACAGGGAATGGCTACACCTTC.

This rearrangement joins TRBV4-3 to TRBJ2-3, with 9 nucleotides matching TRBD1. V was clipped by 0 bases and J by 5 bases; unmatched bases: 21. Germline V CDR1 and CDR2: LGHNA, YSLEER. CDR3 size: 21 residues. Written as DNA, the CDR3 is TGCGCCAGCAGCCAAGACTCTCCAGCGACAGGGGGGGACTGGTCTGGAGATACGCAGTATTTT. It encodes CASSQDSPATGGDWSGDTQYF.

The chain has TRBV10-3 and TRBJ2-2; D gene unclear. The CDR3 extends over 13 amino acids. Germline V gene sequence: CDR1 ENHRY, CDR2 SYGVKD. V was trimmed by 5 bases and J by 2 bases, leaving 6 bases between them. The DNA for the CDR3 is TGTGCCATCAGTACAGATAACACCGGGGAGCTGTTTTTT. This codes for CAISTDNTGELFF.

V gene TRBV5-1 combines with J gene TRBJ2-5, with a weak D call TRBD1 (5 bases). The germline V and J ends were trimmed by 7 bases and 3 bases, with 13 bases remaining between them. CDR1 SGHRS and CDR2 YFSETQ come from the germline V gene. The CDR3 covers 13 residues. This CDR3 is CASARQKEETQYF. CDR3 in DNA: TGCGCCAGCGCTCGACAGAAGGAAGAGACCCAGTACTTC. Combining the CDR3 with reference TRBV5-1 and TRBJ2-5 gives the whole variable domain KAGVTQTPRYLIKTRGQQVTLSCSPISGHRSVSWYQQTPGQGLQFLFEYFSETQRNKGNFPGRFSGRQFSNSRSEMNVSTLELGDSALYLCASARQKEETQYFGPGTRLLVL.

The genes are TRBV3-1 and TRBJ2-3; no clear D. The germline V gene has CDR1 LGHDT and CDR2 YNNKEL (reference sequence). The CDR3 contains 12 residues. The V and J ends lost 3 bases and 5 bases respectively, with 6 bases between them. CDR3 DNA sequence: TGTGCCAGCAGCCATCCCCAAGATACGCAGTATTTT. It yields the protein CASSHPQDTQYF.

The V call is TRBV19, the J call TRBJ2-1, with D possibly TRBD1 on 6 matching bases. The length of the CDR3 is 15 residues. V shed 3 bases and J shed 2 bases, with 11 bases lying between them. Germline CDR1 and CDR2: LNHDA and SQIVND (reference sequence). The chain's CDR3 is CASSISGAPYNEQFF. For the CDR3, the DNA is TGTGCCAGTAGTATCTCAGGGGCTCCCTACAATGAGCAGTTCTTC.

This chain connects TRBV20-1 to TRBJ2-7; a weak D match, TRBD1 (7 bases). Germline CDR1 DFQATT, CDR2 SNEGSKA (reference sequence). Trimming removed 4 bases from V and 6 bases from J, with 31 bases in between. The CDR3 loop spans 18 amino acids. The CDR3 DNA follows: TGCAGTGCTACCTTCGCGGGGACAGAAGGGGGTGTACCTGGCGAGCAGTACTTC. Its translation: CSATFAGTEGGVPGEQYF.

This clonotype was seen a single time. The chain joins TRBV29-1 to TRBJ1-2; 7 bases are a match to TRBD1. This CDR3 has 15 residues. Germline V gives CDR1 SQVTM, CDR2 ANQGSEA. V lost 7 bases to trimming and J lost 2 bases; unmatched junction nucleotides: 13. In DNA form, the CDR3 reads TGCAGCGCGAACTACCGGGACAGCGAGAACTATGGCTACACCTTC. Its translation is CSANYRDSENYGYTF.

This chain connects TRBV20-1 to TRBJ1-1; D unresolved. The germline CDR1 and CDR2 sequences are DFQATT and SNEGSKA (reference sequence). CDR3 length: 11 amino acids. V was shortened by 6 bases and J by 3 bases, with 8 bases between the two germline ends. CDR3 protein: CSAAEDTEAFF. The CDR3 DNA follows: TGCAGTGCCGCTGAGGACACTGAAGCTTTCTTT.

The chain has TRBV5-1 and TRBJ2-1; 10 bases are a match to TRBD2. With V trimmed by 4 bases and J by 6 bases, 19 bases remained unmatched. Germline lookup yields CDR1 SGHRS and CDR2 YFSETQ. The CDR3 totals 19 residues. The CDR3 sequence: CASSPSGGALGSLGNEQFF. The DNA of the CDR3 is TGCGCCAGCAGCCCCAGCGGGGGGGCCCTTGGTTCCCTTGGCAATGAGCAGTTCTTC.

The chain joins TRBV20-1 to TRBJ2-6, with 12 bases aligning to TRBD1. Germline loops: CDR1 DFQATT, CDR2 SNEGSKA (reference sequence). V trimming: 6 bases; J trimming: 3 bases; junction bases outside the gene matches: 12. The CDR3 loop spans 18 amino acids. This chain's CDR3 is CSARLRDRGPVGANVLTF. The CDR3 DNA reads TGCAGTGCGCGGCTCCGGGACAGGGGGCCTGTTGGGGCCAACGTCCTGACTTTC.

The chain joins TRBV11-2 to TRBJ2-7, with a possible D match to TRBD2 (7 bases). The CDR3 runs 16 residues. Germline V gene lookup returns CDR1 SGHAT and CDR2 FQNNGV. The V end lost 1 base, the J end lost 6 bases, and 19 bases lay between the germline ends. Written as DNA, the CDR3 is TGTGCCAGCAGCTTAGGCATGGGGTCAGGGGAGGGCGAGCAGTACTTC. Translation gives CASSLGMGSGEGEQYF.

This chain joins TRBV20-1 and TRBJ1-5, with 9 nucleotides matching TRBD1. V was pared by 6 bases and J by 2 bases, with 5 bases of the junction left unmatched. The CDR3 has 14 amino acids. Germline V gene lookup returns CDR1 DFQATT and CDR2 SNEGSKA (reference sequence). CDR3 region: CSATGQGGNQPQHF. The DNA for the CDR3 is TGCAGTGCGACGGGACAGGGAGGCAATCAGCCCCAGCATTTT.

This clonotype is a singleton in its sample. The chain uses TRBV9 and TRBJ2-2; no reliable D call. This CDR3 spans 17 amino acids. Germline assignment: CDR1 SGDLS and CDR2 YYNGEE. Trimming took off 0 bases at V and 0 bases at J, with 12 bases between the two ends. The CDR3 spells CASSVGLVQANTGELFF. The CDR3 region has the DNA TGTGCCAGCAGCGTAGGGCTGGTGCAGGCGAACACCGGGGAGCTGTTTTTT.

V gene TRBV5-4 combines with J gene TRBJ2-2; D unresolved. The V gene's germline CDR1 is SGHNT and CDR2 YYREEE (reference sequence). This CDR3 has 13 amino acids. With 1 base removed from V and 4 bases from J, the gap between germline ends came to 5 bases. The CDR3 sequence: CASSLFGTGELFF. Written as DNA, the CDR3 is TGTGCCAGCAGCTTGTTTGGCACCGGGGAGCTGTTTTTT.

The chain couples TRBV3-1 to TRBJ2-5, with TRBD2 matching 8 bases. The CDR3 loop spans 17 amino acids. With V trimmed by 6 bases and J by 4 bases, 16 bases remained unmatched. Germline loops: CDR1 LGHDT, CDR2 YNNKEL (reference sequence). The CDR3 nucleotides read TGTGCCAGCAGTCACAAGTCCCGGGGGGGTGGGAGAGAGACCCAGTACTTC. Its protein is CASSHKSRGGGRETQYF.

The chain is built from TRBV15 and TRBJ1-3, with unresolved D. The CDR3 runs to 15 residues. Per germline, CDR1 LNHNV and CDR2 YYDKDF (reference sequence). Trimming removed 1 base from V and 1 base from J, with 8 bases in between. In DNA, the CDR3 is TGTGCCACCAGCAGAGGGGCGAGTTCTGGAAACACCATATATTTT. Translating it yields CATSRGASSGNTIYF.

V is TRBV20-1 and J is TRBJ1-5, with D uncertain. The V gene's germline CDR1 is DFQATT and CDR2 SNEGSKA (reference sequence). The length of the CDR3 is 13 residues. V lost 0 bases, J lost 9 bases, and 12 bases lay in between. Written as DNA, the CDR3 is TGCAGTGCTAGAGATAGGGTGGAAGGGCCCCAGCATTTT. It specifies CSARDRVEGPQHF.

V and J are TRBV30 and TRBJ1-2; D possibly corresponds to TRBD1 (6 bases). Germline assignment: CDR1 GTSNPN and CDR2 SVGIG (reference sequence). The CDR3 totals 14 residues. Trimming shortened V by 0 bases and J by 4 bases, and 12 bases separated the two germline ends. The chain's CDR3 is CAWSVPGQSYGYTF. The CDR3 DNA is TGTGCCTGGAGTGTACCCGGACAGAGCTATGGCTACACCTTC.